Listed below are T cell receptor beta chains from one sample, sequenced in a study of blood T cell repertoires in COVID-19. Profiling relied on immunoSEQ multiplex PCR, and the TCRdb table lists in-frame clones only, not all of them. The top ten clones hold roughly 6.2% of a sample with 200,000 to 250,000 clones, around nine tenths of them seen once. The sample consisted of peripheral blood. The receptors stem from a man in his sixties who had recovered from COVID-19. The conserved cysteine and the conserved F or W are not part of the CDR3 here. The order of the fields is D gene, V gene, J gene, CDR3 length, CDR3 protein. The D gene is left open where the match is weak.

>.|TRBV19|TRBJ1-2|11
ASSAGRSLGYT
>TRBD2|TRBV6-2/TRBV6-3|TRBJ2-5|9
ASSSSGAQY
>TRBD2|TRBV7-2|TRBJ2-1|15
ASSLAVLAGAYNEQF
>TRBD1|TRBV18|TRBJ1-2|14
ASSPPGQGLNYGYT
>.|TRBV5-1|TRBJ1-2|11
ASSATGSYGYT
>TRBD1|TRBV5-1|TRBJ2-5|16
ASSSIPTGAPTQETQY
>TRBD2|TRBV5-5|TRBJ2-1|13
ASSLGLATYNEQF
>.|TRBV27|TRBJ2-2|14
ASSQFYRDNTGELF
>TRBD1|TRBV20-1|TRBJ1-5|12
SASPGGAGQPQH
>TRBD1|TRBV28|TRBJ1-6|11
ASSFYRGPPLH
>TRBD1|TRBV13|TRBJ1-1|12
ASSLQGAGTEAF
>.|TRBV19|TRBJ1-1|12
ASHRSGKDTEAF
>TRBD2|TRBV7-9|TRBJ2-5|13
ASSSGLAGQETQY
>TRBD2|TRBV5-1|TRBJ2-3|13
ASSSLAGGTDTQY
>.|TRBV21-1|TRBJ1-2|11
ASNRQDNYGYT
>TRBD2|TRBV9|TRBJ2-3|13
ASSGSGGAPDTQY
>TRBD1|TRBV6-9|TRBJ2-1|13
ASSSRDRDHNEQF
>TRBD1|TRBV5-4|TRBJ2-2|11
ASSRTGSGELF
>TRBD1|TRBV27|TRBJ2-7|11
ASSPPRGHEQY
>.|TRBV28|TRBJ2-7|12
ASREGGSSYEQY
>TRBD1|TRBV7-9|TRBJ1-1|14
ASSYGTGKASTEAF
>.|TRBV18|TRBJ1-5|12
ASSPGGAGQPQH
>TRBD1|TRBV30|TRBJ1-3|13
AWNRGQGVGNTIY
>TRBD2|TRBV10-2|TRBJ2-2|14
ASSRTSGWNTGELF